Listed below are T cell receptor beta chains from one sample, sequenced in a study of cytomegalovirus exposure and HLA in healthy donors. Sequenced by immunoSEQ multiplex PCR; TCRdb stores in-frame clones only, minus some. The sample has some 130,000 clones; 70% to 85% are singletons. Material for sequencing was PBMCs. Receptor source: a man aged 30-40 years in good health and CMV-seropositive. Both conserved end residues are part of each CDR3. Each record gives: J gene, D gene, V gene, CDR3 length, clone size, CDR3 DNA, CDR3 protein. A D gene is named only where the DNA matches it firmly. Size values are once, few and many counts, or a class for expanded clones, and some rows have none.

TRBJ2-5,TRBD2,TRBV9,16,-,TGTGCCAGCAGCAATAGTGGACTAGCGGGGGGAGAGACCCAGTACTTC,CASSNSGLAGGETQYF
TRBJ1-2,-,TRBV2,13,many,TGTGCCAGCAGTAAGACCCGGGACTATGGCTACACCTTC,CASSKTRDYGYTF
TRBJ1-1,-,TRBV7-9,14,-,TGTGCCAGCAGCGCTGAGCAGGTGTACACTGAAGCTTTCTTT,CASSAEQVYTEAFF
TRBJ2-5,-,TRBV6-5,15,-,TGTGCCAGCAGTTACTCTTGGGGCTTGGTAGAGACCCAGTACTTC,CASSYSWGLVETQYF
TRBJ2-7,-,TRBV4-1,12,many,TGCGCCAGCAGCCAAGGGAGTCCCGAGCAGTACTTC,CASSQGSPEQYF
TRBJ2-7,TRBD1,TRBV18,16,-,TGTGCCAGCTCCCTCGGACAGGCGACCCTGAGCTACGAGCAGTACTTC,CASSLGQATLSYEQYF
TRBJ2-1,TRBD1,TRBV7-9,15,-,TGTGCCAGCAGCATGAGGACAGGGGGGATAAATGAGCAGTTCTTC,CASSMRTGGINEQFF
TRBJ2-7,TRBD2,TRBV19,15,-,TGTGCCAGTAGTATTCCCAGCGGGGCGCCCTACGAGCAGTACTTC,CASSIPSGAPYEQYF
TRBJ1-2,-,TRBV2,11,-,TGTGCCAGCAGGGACAGTTATGGCTACACCTTC,CASRDSYGYTF
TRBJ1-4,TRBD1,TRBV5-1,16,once,TGCGCCAGCAGCTTGTCAGGGGGGCTGGTGTCTGAAAAACTGTTTTTT,CASSLSGGLVSEKLFF
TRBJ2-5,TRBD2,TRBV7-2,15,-,TGTGCCAGCAGCCCTCGACTAGCGGGGGGAGAGACCCAGTACTTC,CASSPRLAGGETQYF
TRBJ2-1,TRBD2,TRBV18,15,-,TGTGCCAGCTCGAAACTAGCGGTCGCCTACAATGAGCAGTTCTTC,CASSKLAVAYNEQFF
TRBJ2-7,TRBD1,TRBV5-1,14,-,TGCGCCAGCGGAGATCACGACAGGGGACGCGAGCAGTACTTC,CASGDHDRGREQYF
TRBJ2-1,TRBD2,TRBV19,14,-,TGTGCCAGTAGCCCAGCGGGGGGGCGCGATGAGCAGTTCTTC,CASSPAGGRDEQFF
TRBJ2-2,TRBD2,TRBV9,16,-,TGTGCCAGCAGCGTAGGTGTAGCGGGGGCGGTCGGGGAGCTGTTTTTT,CASSVGVAGAVGELFF
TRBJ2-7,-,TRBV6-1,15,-,TGTGCCATCAACCAGGGGGGACTAGTTCCCTACGAGCAGTACTTC,CAINQGGLVPYEQYF
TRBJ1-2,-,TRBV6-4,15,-,TGTGCCAGCAGTCCCGACTCGTTGCAGGGAAAAGGCTACACCTTC,CASSPDSLQGKGYTF
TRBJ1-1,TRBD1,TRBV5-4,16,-,TGTGCCAGCAGCTTGGAGGGACAGGGAGTGAACACTGAAGCTTTCTTT,CASSLEGQGVNTEAFF
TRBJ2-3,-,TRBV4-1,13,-,TGCGCCAGCAGCCAAGATCGGTCAGATACGCAGTATTTT,CASSQDRSDTQYF
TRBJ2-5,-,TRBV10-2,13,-,TGCGCCAGCAGAACTAGGGTGCAAGAGACCCAGTACTTC,CASRTRVQETQYF
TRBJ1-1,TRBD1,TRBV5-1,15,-,TGCGCCAGCAGCCCCTGGACAGGGGCTAACACTGAAGCTTTCTTT,CASSPWTGANTEAFF
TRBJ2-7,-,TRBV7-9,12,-,TGTGCCAGCAGCGACAGAACTTGGGAGCAGTACTTC,CASSDRTWEQYF
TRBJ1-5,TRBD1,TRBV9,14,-,TGTGCCAGCAGCGCCGGGACAGGCAATCAGCCCCAGCATTTT,CASSAGTGNQPQHF